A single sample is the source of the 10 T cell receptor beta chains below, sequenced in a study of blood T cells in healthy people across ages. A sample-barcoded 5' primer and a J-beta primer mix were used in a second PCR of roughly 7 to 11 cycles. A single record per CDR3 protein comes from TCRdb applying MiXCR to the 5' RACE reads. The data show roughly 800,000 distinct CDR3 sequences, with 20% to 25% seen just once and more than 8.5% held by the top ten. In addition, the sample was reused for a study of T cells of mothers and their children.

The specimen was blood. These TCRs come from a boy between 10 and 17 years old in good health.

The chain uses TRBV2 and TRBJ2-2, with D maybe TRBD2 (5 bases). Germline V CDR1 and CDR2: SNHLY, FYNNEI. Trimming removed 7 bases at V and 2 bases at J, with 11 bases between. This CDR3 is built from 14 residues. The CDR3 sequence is CASNQLANTGELFF. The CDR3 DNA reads TGTGCCAGCAACCAGCTAGCTAACACCGGGGAGCTGTTTTTT.

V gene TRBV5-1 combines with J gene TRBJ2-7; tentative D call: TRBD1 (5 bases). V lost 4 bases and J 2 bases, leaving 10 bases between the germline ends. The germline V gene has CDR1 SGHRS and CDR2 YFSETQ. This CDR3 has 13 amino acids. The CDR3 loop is CASSLGHPYEQYF. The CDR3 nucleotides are TGCGCCAGCAGCCTGGGGCATCCCTACGAGCAGTACTTC.

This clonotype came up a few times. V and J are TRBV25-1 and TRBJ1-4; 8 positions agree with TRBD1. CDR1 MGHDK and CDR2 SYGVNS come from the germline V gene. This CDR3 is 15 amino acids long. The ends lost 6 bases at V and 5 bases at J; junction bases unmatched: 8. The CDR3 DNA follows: TGTGCCAGCAGCTTAGCGGACAGGGACAATGAAAAACTGTTTTTT. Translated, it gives CASSLADRDNEKLFF.

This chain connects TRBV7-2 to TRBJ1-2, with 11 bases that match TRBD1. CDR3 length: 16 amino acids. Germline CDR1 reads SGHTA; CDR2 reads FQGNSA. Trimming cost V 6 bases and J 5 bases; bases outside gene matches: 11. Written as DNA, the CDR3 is TGTGCCAGCAGTTCGCAAACGGGGGACAGGGGGTATGGCTACACCTTC. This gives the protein CASSSQTGDRGYGYTF. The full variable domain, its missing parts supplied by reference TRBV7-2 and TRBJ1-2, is GAGVSQSPSNKVTEKGKDVELRCDPISGHTALYWYRQSLGQGLEFLIYFQGNSAPDKSGLPSDRFSAERTGGSVSTLTIQRTQQEDSAVYLCASSSQTGDRGYGYTFGSGTRLTVV.

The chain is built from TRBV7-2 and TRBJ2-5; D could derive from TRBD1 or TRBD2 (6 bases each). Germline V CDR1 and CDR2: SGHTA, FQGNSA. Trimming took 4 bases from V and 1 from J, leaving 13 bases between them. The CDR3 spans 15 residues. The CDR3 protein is CASSYRRGFQETQYF. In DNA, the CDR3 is TGTGCCAGCAGCTATAGGAGGGGGTTCCAAGAGACCCAGTACTTC.

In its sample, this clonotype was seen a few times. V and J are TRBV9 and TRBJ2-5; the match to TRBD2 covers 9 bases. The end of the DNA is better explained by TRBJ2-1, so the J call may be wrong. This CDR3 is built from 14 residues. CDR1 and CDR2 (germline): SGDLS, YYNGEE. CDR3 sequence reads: CASSVAGGTNEQFF. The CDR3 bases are TGTGCCAGCAGCGTCGCGGGAGGGACGAATGAGCAGTTCTTC.

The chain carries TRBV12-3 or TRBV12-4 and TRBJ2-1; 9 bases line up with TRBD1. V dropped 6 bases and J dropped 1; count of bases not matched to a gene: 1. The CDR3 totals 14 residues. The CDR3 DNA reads TGTGCCAGCAGGGGGACAGGGTCCTACAATGAGCAGTTCTTC. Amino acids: CASRGTGSYNEQFF.

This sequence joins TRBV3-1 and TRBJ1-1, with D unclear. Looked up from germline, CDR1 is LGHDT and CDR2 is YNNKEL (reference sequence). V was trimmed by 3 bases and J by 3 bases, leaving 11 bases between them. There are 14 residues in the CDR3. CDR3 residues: CASSHSGGDTEAFF. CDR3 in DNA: TGTGCCAGCAGCCATAGCGGCGGGGACACTGAAGCTTTCTTT.

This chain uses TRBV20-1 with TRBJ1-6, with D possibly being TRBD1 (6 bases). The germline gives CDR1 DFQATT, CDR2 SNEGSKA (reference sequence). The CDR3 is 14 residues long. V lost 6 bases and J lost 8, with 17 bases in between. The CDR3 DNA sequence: TGCAGTGCCGCCCGGGCAGGGGTTGATTCACCCCTCCACTTT. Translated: CSAARAGVDSPLHF.

CDR3 residues: CASSFEHQETQYF. In nucleotides, the CDR3 is TGTGCCAGCAGCTTTGAACATCAAGAGACCCAGTACTTC. The chain links TRBV7-9 to TRBJ2-5; D gene unclear. Germline-derived CDR1 and CDR2 are SEHNR and FQNEAQ (reference sequence). CDR3 length: 13 residues. The V gene lost 3 bases and the J gene lost 2 bases, with 7 bases spanning the gap.